The 24 T cell receptor beta chains presented below share a single source sample, sequenced in a study of blood T cell repertoires in COVID-19. Sequencing was performed with immunoSEQ multiplex PCR; in TCRdb, only in-frame clones are kept and a portion is missing. This table holds 150,000 to 200,000 clones, approximately 93% found once. Sequenced: peripheral blood. These receptors all stem from a woman aged 55 to 70 with COVID-19, enrolled during active disease.

On this clone: The germline gene is not matched at one end of the junction; a read error may be the cause. The chain recombines TRBV7-7 with TRBJ2-1; D is perhaps TRBD1 (5 bases). CDR1 and CDR2 from the germline V gene are SSHAT and FNYEAQ (reference sequence). The CDR3 is made up of 14 amino acids. The CDR3 loop reads CASSQTSTANEQFF. CDR3 bases: TGTGCTAGCAGTCAAACCTCGACAGCGAATGAGCAGTTCTTC.

This clone was detected once. This rearrangement joins TRBV3-1 (or the pseudogene TRBV3-2) to TRBJ1-1, with D possibly TRBD1 on 6 matching bases. The CDR3 consists of 15 residues. Looked up from germline, CDR1 is LGHDT and CDR2 is YNNKEL (reference sequence). Trimming stripped 9 bases from V and 0 bases from J, with 17 bases between. DNA of the CDR3: TGTGCCAGAATCCGGGACACTCCTCTGAACACTGAAGCTTTCTTT. Translation gives CARIRDTPLNTEAFF.

V gene TRBV15 combines with J gene TRBJ1-2, with 9 bases fitting TRBD1. In germline, CDR1 is LNHNV, CDR2 YYDKDF (reference sequence). The CDR3 is 15 amino acids. Trimming removed 2 bases from V and 4 bases from J; junction bases left unmatched: 5. In DNA form, the CDR3 reads TGTGCCACCAGCAGAACCGGGACAGGGAGCTATGGCTACACCTTC. Encoded protein: CATSRTGTGSYGYTF. The whole variable domain, remainder taken from reference TRBV15 and TRBJ1-2, is DAMVIQNPRYQVTQFGKPVTLSCSQTLNHNVMYWYQQKSSQAPKLLFHYYDKDFNNEADTPDNFQSRRPNTSFCFLDIRSPGLGDTAMYLCATSRTGTGSYGYTFGSGTRLTVV.

Comments on this clone: The same CDR3 is also encoded by other DNA sequences in this sample. This chain connects TRBV12-3 or TRBV12-4 to TRBJ2-3, with D unresolved. Trimming took off 3 bases at V and 4 bases at J, with 5 bases between the two ends. The CDR3 runs 12 residues. The chain's CDR3 is CASSFYPDTQYF. The CDR3 DNA reads as TGTGCCAGCAGTTTTTATCCAGATACGCAGTATTTT.

This chain uses TRBV15 with TRBJ1-5; D remains ambiguous. Germline CDR1 reads LNHNV; CDR2 reads YYDKDF (reference sequence). The CDR3 contains 12 residues. The V gene lost 0 bases and the J gene lost 5 bases, with 2 bases spanning the gap. Written as DNA, the CDR3 is TGTGCCACCAGCAGAGACGATCAGCCCCAGCATTTT. Encoded protein: CATSRDDQPQHF.

The chain links TRBV27 to TRBJ1-6; possible D gene TRBD1, 6 bases. Trimming removed 5 bases from V and 7 bases from J, with 18 bases in between. CDR1 is MNHEY, CDR2 SMNVEV, per germline (reference sequence). CDR3 length: 16 residues. As DNA, the CDR3 is TGTGCCAGCAGTACCGAGGGGGGGCGCAGGAATTCACCCCTCCACTTT. Its translation: CASSTEGGRRNSPLHF.

This chain joins TRBV2 and TRBJ2-2; D not certain. Trimming removed 4 bases from V and 3 bases from J, with 6 bases in between. The CDR3 has 13 amino acids. CDR1 SNHLY and CDR2 FYNNEI come from the germline V gene. The CDR3 nucleotides are TGTGCCAGCAGTGTCGGGTACACCGGGGAGCTGTTTTTT. Residues: CASSVGYTGELFF.

The chain's CDR3 is CASSELAWETQYF. CDR3 sequence (DNA): TGTGCCAGCAGTGAACTGGCTTGGGAGACCCAGTACTTC. The chain joins TRBV6-1 to TRBJ2-5; D gene ambiguous. Germline loops: CDR1 MNHNS, CDR2 SASEGT. The CDR3 consists of 13 residues. V was cut by 2 bases and J by 5 bases, with 9 bases left in between.

The gene calls are TRBV12-2 and TRBJ1-3. TRBV12-2 is assigned pseudogene status. This CDR3 is built from 17 residues. The CDR3 spells CASRKLRGGASGNTIYF. DNA of the CDR3: TGTGCAAGTCGCAAGCTTAGAGGGGGGGCCTCTGGAAACACCATATATTTT.

The V call is TRBV5-6, the J call TRBJ2-4, with TRBD1 matching 8 bases. The germline gives CDR1 SGHDT, CDR2 YYEEEE. The CDR3 runs to 15 residues. The junction had 8 bases not matched to a gene; V was cut back by 3 bases and J by 6 bases. CDR3 sequence (DNA): TGTGCCAGCAGCTGGACAGGGTCTTTGAGAAACATTCAGTACTTC. Protein sequence: CASSWTGSLRNIQYF.

The J gene is TRBJ1-2, the V gene TRBV4-2, with a tentative D call TRBD1 (6 bases). CDR3 length: 13 amino acids. Germline assignment: CDR1 LGHNA and CDR2 YNFKEQ. V dropped 6 bases and J dropped 8 bases, with 16 bases sitting between them. The CDR3 region has the DNA TGTGCCAGCAGGAACAGGGAGCTCTCGGGCTACACCTTC. Translation gives CASRNRELSGYTF.

The V gene is TRBV10-3, the J gene TRBJ1-3; tentative D call: TRBD1 (5 bases). The V gene's germline CDR1 is ENHRY and CDR2 SYGVKD. This CDR3 has 15 amino acids. V was trimmed by 5 bases and J by 0 bases, leaving 11 bases between them. The CDR3 region is CAISLSGHSGNTIYF. For the CDR3, the DNA is TGTGCCATCAGTCTTTCAGGGCACTCTGGAAACACCATATATTTT.

V gene TRBV4-2 combines with J gene TRBJ2-1; TRBD1 matches at 9 bases. This CDR3 comprises 16 residues. The V gene end was trimmed by 1 base and the J gene end by 8 bases; junction bases not matched to a gene: 9. Per the germline V gene, CDR1 is LGHNA and CDR2 is YNFKEQ. The CDR3 coding sequence is TGTGCCAGCAGCCAAGGGGCAGGACAGGGGCCCCATGAGCAGTTCTTC. Translated, it gives CASSQGAGQGPHEQFF.

The V call is TRBV3-1 (or the pseudogene TRBV3-2), the J call TRBJ1-5; D may be TRBD1 (6 bases). Germline CDR1 reads LGHDT; CDR2 reads YNNKEL (reference sequence). Trimming removed 4 bases at V and 5 bases at J, with 18 bases between. CDR3 length: 16 amino acids. CDR3 in DNA: TGTGCCAGCAGCCCCAGGGCGCAGGGGAGGGATCAGCCCCAGCATTTT. As protein: CASSPRAQGRDQPQHF.

V is TRBV19 and J is TRBJ1-3, with 9 bases aligning to TRBD1. From germline, CDR1 is LNHDA and CDR2 SQIVND (reference sequence). This CDR3 is built from 15 residues. The V and J ends lost 5 bases and 3 bases, in that order; junction bases with no gene match: 5. The CDR3 spells CASSQTGGIGNTIYF. The CDR3 DNA sequence: TGTGCCAGTAGTCAGACAGGGGGGATTGGAAACACCATATATTTT.

The chain is built from TRBV19 and TRBJ1-1; TRBD1 matches 9 bases. The germline V gene has CDR1 LNHDA and CDR2 SQIVND (reference sequence). CDR3 size: 14 residues. J lost 5 bases, V lost 3 bases, and 4 bases had no gene match. CDR3 loop: CASSIRDRETEAFF. CDR3 sequence (DNA): TGTGCCAGTAGTATCAGGGACAGGGAGACTGAAGCTTTCTTT.

This clone was seen only a few times. The genes are TRBV11-3 and TRBJ2-7; 7 bases are shared with TRBD1. The CDR3 covers 15 residues. Germline CDR1 SGHNT, CDR2 YENEEA. J lost 2 bases, V lost 0 bases, and 4 bases had no gene match. CDR3 in amino acids: CASSLDGQGAYEQYF. Here the CDR3 DNA reads TGTGCCAGCAGCTTAGATGGTCAGGGGGCCTACGAGCAGTACTTC. Using reference TRBV11-3 and TRBJ2-7 for the parts outside the CDR3, the full variable domain is EAGVVQSPRYKIIEKKQPVAFWCNPISGHNTLYWYLQNLGQGPELLIRYENEEAVDDSQLPKDRFSAERLKGVDSTLKIQPAELGDSAVYLCASSLDGQGAYEQYFGPGTRLTVT.

The rearrangement uses TRBV3-1 (or the pseudogene TRBV3-2) and TRBJ1-6; 7 nucleotides match TRBD1. The germline CDR1 and CDR2 sequences are LGHDT and YNNKEL (reference sequence). Trimming removed 2 bases from V and 7 bases from J; junction bases left unmatched: 2. This CDR3 spans 14 amino acids. CDR3: CASSQIQGNSPLHF. The DNA of the CDR3 is TGTGCCAGCAGCCAAATACAGGGGAATTCACCCCTCCACTTT.

V gene TRBV3-1 (or the pseudogene TRBV3-2) combines with J gene TRBJ2-2, with a weak D call TRBD1 (6 bases). The ends were cut back, 7 bases at V and 4 bases at J, with 25 bases in the middle. The length of the CDR3 is 18 residues. CDR1 is LGHDT and CDR2 is YNNKEL in the germline V gene (reference sequence). This CDR3 reads CASTSDQGRQGPTGELFF. The CDR3 DNA is TGTGCCAGCACCTCGGACCAAGGACGGCAGGGGCCCACCGGGGAGCTGTTTTTT.

This clone was observed once. The rearrangement links TRBV6-5 to TRBJ2-7; 12 nucleotides line up with TRBD1. The CDR3 is 14 residues long. Germline values: CDR1 MNHEY, CDR2 SVGAGI. After removal of 5 bases from V and 6 bases from J, the junction contained 5 bases not matched to a gene. This CDR3 reads CASSHRDRGREQYF. For the CDR3, the DNA is TGTGCCAGCAGTCACCGGGACAGGGGGCGCGAGCAGTACTTC.

J is TRBJ2-1 and V is TRBV7-9, with 10 bases fitting TRBD2. Germline CDR1 SEHNR, CDR2 FQNEAQ (reference sequence). With V trimmed by 4 bases and J by 1 base, 1 base remained unmatched. The CDR3 consists of 15 residues. CDR3 loop: CASSSSGGSYNEQFF. CDR3 sequence (DNA): TGTGCCAGCAGCTCTAGCGGGGGTTCCTACAATGAGCAGTTCTTC.

The CDR3 DNA sequence: TGTGCCAGCAGCTTAATGGGAGTTGACGAGACCCAGTACTTC. Translating it yields CASSLMGVDETQYF. The V gene is TRBV7-3, the J gene TRBJ2-5; D is possibly TRBD2 (5 bases). Per the germline V gene, CDR1 is SGHTA and CDR2 is FQGTGA. V was clipped by 1 base and J by 5 bases, with 11 bases between them. The CDR3 sequence is 14 residues long.

This rearrangement joins TRBV7-2 to TRBJ1-2; 7 positions agree with TRBD1. The CDR3 has 16 residues. Germline trimming cut 4 bases from V and 8 bases from J; bases unmatched to any gene: 16. Germline CDR1 reads SGHTA; CDR2 reads FQGNSA. This chain's CDR3 is CASSSRSFDRVRGYTF. For the CDR3, the DNA is TGTGCCAGCAGCTCCCGCTCCTTCGACAGGGTGAGGGGCTACACCTTC.

The rearrangement links TRBV27 to TRBJ1-2; D remains ambiguous. Trimming stripped 6 bases from V and 3 bases from J, with 11 bases between. Looked up from germline, CDR1 is MNHEY and CDR2 is SMNVEV (reference sequence). This CDR3 has 13 residues. Here the CDR3 reads CASSFDGDYGYTF. CDR3 coding DNA: TGTGCCAGCAGCTTCGACGGGGACTATGGCTACACCTTC.